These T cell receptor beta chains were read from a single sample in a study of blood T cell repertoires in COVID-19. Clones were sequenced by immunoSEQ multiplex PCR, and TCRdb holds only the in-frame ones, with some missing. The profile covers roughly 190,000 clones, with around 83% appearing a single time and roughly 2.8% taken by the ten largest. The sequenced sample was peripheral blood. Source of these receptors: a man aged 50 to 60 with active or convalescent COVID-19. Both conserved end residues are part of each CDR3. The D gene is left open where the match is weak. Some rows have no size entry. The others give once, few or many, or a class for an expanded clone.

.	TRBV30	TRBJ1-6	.	TGTGCCTGGAGGGCAGGGTATAATTCACCCCTCCACTTT	CAWRAGYNSPLHF
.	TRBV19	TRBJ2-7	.	TGTGCCAGTAGTATGGGACAAAGGGGCGAGCAGTACTTC	CASSMGQRGEQYF
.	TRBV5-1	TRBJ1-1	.	TGCGCCAGCAGCTTTCGGACAGCAATGAACACTGAAGCTTTCTTT	CASSFRTAMNTEAFF
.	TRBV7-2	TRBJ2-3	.	TGTGCCAGCAGTCGACTATCAGATACGCAGTATTTT	CASSRLSDTQYF
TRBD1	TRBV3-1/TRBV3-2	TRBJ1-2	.	TGTGCCAGCAGCCCCCCCGGGACAGGGATTAACTATGGCTACACCTTC	CASSPPGTGINYGYTF
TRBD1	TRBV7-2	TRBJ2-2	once	TGTGCCAGCAACTTGGACAGGGTTGGGGGCCGGGAGCTGTTTTTT	CASNLDRVGGRELFF
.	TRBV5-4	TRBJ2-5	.	TGTGCCAGCAGCTTGGGAGGCCCCCAGACCCAGTACTTC	CASSLGGPQTQYF
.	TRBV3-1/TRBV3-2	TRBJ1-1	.	TGTGCCAGCAGTAAGAGGGGAGGGGGTCCTGAAGCTTTCTTT	CASSKRGGGPEAFF
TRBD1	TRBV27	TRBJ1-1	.	TGTGCCAGCAGTTTATCGCCCCTCAGGGGGCGCGGGGTATACACTGAAGCTTTCTTT	CASSLSPLRGRGVYTEAFF
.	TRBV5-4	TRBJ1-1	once	TGTGCCAGCAGCTTGGTTGCAGGGACTGAAGCTTTCTTT	CASSLVAGTEAFF
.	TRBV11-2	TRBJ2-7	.	TGTGCCAGCAGCTTAGTGGGGGACAACTCCTACGAGCAGTACTTC	CASSLVGDNSYEQYF
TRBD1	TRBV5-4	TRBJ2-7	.	TGTGCCAGCAGCCTGGACAGGGGGTCCCACGAGCAGTACTTC	CASSLDRGSHEQYF
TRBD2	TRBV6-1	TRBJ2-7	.	TGTGCCAGCAGTGAAGTGGGGGGAGGGGAGTACGAGCAGTACTTC	CASSEVGGGEYEQYF
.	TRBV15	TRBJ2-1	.	TGTGCCACCAGCGCCGCGGGCAGGAGAACCCGAGCTGGCTACAATGAGCAGTTCTTC	CATSAAGRRTRAGYNEQFF
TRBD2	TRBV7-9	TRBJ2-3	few	TGTGCCAGCAGACGGACTAGTTCGTCAGATACGCAGTATTTT	CASRRTSSSDTQYF